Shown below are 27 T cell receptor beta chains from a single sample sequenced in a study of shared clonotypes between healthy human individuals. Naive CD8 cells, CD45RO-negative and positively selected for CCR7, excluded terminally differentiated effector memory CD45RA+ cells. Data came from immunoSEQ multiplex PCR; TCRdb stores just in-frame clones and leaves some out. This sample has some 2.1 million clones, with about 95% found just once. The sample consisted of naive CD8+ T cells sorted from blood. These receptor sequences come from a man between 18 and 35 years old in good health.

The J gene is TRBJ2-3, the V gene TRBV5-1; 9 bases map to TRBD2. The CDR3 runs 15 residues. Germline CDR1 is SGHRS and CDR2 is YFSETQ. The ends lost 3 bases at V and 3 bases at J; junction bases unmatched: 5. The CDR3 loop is CASSSQRGDTDTQYF. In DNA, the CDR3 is TGCGCCAGCAGCTCCCAGCGGGGGGATACAGATACGCAGTATTTT.

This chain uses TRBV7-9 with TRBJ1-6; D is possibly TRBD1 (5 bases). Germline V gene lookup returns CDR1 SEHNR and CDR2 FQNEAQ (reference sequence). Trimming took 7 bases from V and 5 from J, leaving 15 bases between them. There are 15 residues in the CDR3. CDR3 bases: TGTGCCAGCATCCCGGGGCCGGGAAATAATTCACCCCTCCACTTT. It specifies CASIPGPGNNSPLHF.

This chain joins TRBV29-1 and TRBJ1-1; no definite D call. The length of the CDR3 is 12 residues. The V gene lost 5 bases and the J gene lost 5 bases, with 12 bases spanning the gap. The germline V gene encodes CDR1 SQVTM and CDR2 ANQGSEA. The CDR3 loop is CSVYSEGTEAFF. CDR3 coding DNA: TGCAGCGTTTATAGCGAAGGGACTGAAGCTTTCTTT.

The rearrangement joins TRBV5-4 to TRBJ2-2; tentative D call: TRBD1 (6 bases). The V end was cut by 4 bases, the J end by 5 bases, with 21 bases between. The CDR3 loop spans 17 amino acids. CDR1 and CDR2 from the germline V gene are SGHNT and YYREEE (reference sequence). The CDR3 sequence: CASSPLARGQSTGELFF. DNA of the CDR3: TGTGCCAGCAGCCCCCTCGCCAGGGGTCAGAGTACCGGGGAGCTGTTTTTT.

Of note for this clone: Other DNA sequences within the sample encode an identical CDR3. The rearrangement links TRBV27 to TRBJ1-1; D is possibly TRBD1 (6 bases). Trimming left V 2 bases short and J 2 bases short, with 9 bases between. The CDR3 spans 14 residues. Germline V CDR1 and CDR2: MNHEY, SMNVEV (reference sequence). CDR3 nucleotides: TGTGCCAGCAGTTTACTAGGGGGAAACACTGAAGCTTTCTTT. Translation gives CASSLLGGNTEAFF.

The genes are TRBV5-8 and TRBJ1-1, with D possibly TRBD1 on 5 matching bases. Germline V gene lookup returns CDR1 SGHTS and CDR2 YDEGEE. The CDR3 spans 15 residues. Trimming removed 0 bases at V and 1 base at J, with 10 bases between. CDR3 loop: CASSLVPGWNTEAFF. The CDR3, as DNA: TGTGCCAGCAGCTTGGTCCCAGGGTGGAACACTGAAGCTTTCTTT.

The CDR3 coding sequence is TGTGCCAGCAGCCCTTGGACAGGGTCCGGGTACGAGCAGTACTTC. It specifies CASSPWTGSGYEQYF. The chain recombines TRBV27 with TRBJ2-7; 8 nucleotides line up with TRBD1. Germline CDR1 is MNHEY and CDR2 is SMNVEV (reference sequence). The CDR3 is made up of 15 amino acids. V lost 6 bases to trimming and J lost 4 bases; unmatched junction nucleotides: 11.

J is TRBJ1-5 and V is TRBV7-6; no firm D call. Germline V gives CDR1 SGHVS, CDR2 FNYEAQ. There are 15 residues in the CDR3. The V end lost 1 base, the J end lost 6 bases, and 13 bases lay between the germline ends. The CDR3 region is CASSLVEGESQPQHF. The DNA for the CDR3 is TGTGCCAGCAGCTTAGTTGAGGGCGAGAGTCAGCCCCAGCATTTT.

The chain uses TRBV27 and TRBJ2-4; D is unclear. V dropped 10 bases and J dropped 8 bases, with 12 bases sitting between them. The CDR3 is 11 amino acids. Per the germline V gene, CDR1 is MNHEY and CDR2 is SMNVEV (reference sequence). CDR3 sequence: CATTHGDIQYF. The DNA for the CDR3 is TGTGCCACCACCCATGGGGACATTCAGTACTTC.

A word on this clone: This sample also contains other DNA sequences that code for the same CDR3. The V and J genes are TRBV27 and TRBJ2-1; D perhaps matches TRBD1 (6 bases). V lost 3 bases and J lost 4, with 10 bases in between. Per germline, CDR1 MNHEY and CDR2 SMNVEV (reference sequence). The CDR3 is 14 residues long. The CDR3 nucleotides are TGTGCCAGCAGTTTTGGGGGCATTTACAATGAGCAGTTCTTC. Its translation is CASSFGGIYNEQFF.

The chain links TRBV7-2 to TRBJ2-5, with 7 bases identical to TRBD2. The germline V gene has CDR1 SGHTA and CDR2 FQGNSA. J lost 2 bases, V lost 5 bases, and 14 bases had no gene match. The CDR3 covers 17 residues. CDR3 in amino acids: CASSPWGGLAVQETQYF. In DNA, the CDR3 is TGTGCCAGCAGCCCCTGGGGCGGCCTAGCGGTACAAGAGACCCAGTACTTC.

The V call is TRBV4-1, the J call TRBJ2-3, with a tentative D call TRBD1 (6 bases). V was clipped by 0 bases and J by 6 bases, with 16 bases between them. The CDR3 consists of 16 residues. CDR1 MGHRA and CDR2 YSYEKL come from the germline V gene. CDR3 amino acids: CASSQDKQGPGDTQYF. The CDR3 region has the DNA TGCGCCAGCAGCCAAGATAAACAGGGACCCGGGGATACGCAGTATTTT.

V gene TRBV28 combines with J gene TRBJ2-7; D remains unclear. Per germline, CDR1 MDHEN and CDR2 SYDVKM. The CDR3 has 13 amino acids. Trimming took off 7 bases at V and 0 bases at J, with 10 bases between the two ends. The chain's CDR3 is CASISRSSYEQYF. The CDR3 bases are TGTGCCAGCATCTCCAGAAGCTCCTACGAGCAGTACTTC.

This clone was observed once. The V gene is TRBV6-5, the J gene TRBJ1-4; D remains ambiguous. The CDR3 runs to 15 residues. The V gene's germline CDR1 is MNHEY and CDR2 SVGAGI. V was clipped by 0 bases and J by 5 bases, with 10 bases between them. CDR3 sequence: CASSYSRRENEKLFF. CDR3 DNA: TGTGCCAGCAGTTACTCGAGGAGGGAAAATGAAAAACTGTTTTTT.

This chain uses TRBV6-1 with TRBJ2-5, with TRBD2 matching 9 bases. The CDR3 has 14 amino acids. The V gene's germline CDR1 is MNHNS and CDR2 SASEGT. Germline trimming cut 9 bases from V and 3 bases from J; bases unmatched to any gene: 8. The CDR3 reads CASFWRGGEETQYF. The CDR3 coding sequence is TGTGCCAGTTTCTGGCGCGGGGGGGAAGAGACCCAGTACTTC.

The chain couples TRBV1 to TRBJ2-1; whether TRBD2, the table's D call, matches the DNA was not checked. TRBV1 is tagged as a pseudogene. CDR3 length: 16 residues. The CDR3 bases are TGCACCAGCAGCCAAGGGCTAGCGGGGTTCGACAATGAGCAGTTCTTC. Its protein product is CTSSQGLAGFDNEQFF.

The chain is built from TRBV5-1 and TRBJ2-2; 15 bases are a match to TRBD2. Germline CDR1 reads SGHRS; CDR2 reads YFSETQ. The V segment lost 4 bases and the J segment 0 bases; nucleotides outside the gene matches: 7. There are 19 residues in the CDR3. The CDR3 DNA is TGCGCCAGCAGCCCGATGGGACTAGCGGGGGGCCCGAACACCGGGGAGCTGTTTTTT. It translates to CASSPMGLAGGPNTGELFF. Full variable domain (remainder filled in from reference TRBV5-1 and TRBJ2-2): KAGVTQTPRYLIKTRGQQVTLSCSPISGHRSVSWYQQTPGQGLQFLFEYFSETQRNKGNFPGRFSGRQFSNSRSEMNVSTLELGDSALYLCASSPMGLAGGPNTGELFFGEGSRLTVL.

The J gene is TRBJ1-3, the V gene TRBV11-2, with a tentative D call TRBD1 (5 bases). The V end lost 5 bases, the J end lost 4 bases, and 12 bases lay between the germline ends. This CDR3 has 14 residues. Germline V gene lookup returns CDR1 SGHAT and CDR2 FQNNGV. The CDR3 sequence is CASSLMDTGNTIYF. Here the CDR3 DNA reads TGTGCCAGCAGCCTTATGGACACGGGAAACACCATATATTTT.

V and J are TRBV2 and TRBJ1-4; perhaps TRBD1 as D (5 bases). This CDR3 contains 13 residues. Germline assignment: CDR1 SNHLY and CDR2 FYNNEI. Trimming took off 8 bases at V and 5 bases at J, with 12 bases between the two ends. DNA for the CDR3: TGTGCCAGCGAAGGACACGCGAATGAAAAACTGTTTTTT. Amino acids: CASEGHANEKLFF.

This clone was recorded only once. In nucleotides, the CDR3 is TGTGCCAGCAGTTTACTGGGGAGCACCGGGGAGCTGTTTTTT. The encoded protein is CASSLLGSTGELFF. J is TRBJ2-2 and V is TRBV28; D may be TRBD2 (5 bases). Trimming removed 2 bases at V and 4 bases at J, with 8 bases between. This CDR3 is 14 amino acids long. Germline lookup yields CDR1 MDHEN and CDR2 SYDVKM.

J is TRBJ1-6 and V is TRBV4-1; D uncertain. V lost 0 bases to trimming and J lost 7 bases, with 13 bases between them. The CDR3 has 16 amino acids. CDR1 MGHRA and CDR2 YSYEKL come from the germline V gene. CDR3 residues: CASSQDPLGANSPLHF. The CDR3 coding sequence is TGCGCCAGCAGCCAAGATCCGCTGGGAGCAAATTCACCCCTCCACTTT.

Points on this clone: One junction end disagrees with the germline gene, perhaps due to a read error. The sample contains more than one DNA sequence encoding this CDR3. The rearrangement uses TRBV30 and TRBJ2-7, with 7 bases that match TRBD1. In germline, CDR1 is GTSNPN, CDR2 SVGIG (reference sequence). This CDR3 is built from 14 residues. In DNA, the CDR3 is TGTGCCTGGAGTGTGAAAGGGGGCGATTACGAGCAGTACTTT. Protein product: CAWSVKGGDYEQYF.

Written as DNA, the CDR3 is TGTGCCAGCAGCTCCCCAGCCGAGCAGTACTTC. This translates into CASSSPAEQYF. This rearrangement joins TRBV11-2 to TRBJ2-7; D uncertain. In germline, CDR1 is SGHAT, CDR2 FQNNGV. V was cut by 4 bases and J by 6 bases, with 7 bases left in between. The CDR3 extends over 11 amino acids.

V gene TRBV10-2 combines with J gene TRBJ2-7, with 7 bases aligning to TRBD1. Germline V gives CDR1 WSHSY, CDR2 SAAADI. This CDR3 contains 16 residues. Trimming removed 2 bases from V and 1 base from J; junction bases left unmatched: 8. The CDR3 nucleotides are TGCGCCAGCAGTGAGAAGGGGACAGTGCAATCCTACGAGCAGTACTTC. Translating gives CASSEKGTVQSYEQYF.

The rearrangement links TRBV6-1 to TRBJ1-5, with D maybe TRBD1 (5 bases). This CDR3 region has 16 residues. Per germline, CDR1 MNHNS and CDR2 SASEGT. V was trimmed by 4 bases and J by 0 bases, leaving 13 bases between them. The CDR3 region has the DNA TGTGCCAGCAGTGGGGGAGGGGCGGTTAGCAATCAGCCCCAGCATTTT. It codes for CASSGGGAVSNQPQHF.

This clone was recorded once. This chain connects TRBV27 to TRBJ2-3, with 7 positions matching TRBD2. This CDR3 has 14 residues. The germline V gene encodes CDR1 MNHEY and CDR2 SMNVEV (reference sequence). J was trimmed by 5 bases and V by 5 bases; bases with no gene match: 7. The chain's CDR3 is CASSPMTSRDTQYF. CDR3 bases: TGTGCCAGCAGTCCCATGACTAGCCGAGATACGCAGTATTTT.

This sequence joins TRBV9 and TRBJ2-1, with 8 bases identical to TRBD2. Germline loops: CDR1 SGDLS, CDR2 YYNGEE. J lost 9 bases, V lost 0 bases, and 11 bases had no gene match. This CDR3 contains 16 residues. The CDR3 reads CASSVAYLAGEGEQFF. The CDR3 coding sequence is TGTGCCAGCAGCGTAGCTTATCTAGCGGGTGAGGGTGAGCAGTTCTTC.